This TCR beta chain was captured by sequencing in a study of shared clonotypes between healthy human individuals. Study-wide points: A handful of donors had 4% to 6.5% of their naive CD4 clonotypes in common.

Deep-level assay runs were performed. In the sorted-subset replicate PCRs, roughly 210 ng DNA, 30,000 or so T cell genomes, was used. Under the authors' procedure: ImmunoSEQ yielded junction-only sequences lacking quality scores, so filtering differed. Repertoires were generated with immunoSEQ multiplex PCR, while TCRdb's copy carries only in-frame clones and drops some. V, J and clone size reflect that table, while D and trimming were determined from the DNA. The sample has about 2.1 million clones; under 95% are singletons. As concerns this clone: The target antigen is unknown.

Naive CD8 cells comprised CD45RO-negative, CCR7-positively selected cells, excluding terminally differentiated effector memory CD45RA+ cells. With V trimmed by 0 bases and J by 4 bases, 6 bases remained unmatched. This CDR3 comprises 16 residues. Germline V gene data show CDR1 as MGHRA and CDR2 as YSYEKL. The chain carries TRBV4-1 and TRBJ2-1; 7 bases fit TRBD2. The sample consisted of naive CD8+ T cells from PBMCs. The clonotype comes from a man between 18 and 29 years old in good health. Some clones in this sample may be carry-over from other donors' samples. The CDR3 DNA reads TGCGCCAGCAGCCAAGATCTAACTAGCGCGTACAATGAGCAGTTCTTC. Translated: CASSQDLTSAYNEQFF.